Sequencing of this T cell receptor (beta chain) was carried out in a study of CD8 T cells in ankylosing spondylitis. Germline V CDR1 and CDR2: SNHLY, FYNNEI. The CDR3 length is 16 residues. Unmatched junction bases numbered 10, after V lost 7 bases and J lost 6 bases. About this clonotype itself: Its target is not known.

TCRdb re-derived calls from the 5' RACE reads in MiXCR, one entry per CDR3 protein. This repertoire shows fewer than 500,000 distinct CDR3 sequences, roughly 26% found once; its top ten account for roughly 0.9%. Study results and caveats: A subset of motif variants has previously been described in the synovial fluid and blood of reactive arthritis. Ankylosing spondylitis blood appeared to carry a characteristic TCR beta motif of under ten highly homologous variants. It was reported that disease-linked clones were significantly enriched in matched ankylosing spondylitis synovial fluid.

The sequence was collected from a male donor with ankylosing spondylitis. The rearrangement joins TRBV2 to TRBJ2-1, with 12 positions matching TRBD2. Source material: blood, either unsorted or a sorted T cell fraction (not recorded which). The CDR3: CASIGLPSGRANEQFF. The CDR3 DNA follows: TGTGCCAGCATAGGTCTCCCTAGCGGGAGGGCCAATGAGCAGTTCTTC.